This T cell receptor beta chain derives from a study of blood T cell repertoires in COVID-19. Using immunoSEQ multiplex PCR, the repertoire was profiled, and TCRdb retains in-frame clones only, with some absent. Of around 200,000 clones in the sample, around four fifths were seen once. This clone was seen a few times. J was trimmed by 2 bases and V by 3 bases; bases with no gene match: 3. The germline V gene encodes CDR1 LNHDA and CDR2 SQIVND (reference sequence). The CDR3 contains 14 residues. The chain uses TRBV19 and TRBJ2-7, with 8 bases lining up with TRBD1. Sequencing used peripheral blood. This TCR was recovered from an elderly woman with active or convalescent COVID-19. The CDR3 here is CASSMGQAAYEQYF. DNA for the CDR3: TGTGCCAGTAGTATGGGACAGGCGGCCTACGAGCAGTACTTC.